These T cell receptor beta chains were read from a single sample in a study of OX40 agonist ivuxolimab in advanced cancers. TCRdb keeps only in-frame clones here, not all; method: immunoSEQ multiplex PCR. The data contain some 52,000 clones, 85% to 95% of them singletons. The input for sequencing was CD4+ or CD8+ T cells sorted from blood, taken in a trial of the OX40 agonist ivuxolimab. These receptors all stem from an adult with an advanced solid tumor such as melanoma, head and neck, liver or kidney cancer. The CDR3 runs from the conserved cysteine through the conserved F or W. The order of the fields is V gene, J gene, CDR3 protein.

TRBV30	TRBJ2-5	CALTVQETQYF
TRBV7-9	TRBJ2-3	CASRDGLAGDTQYF
TRBV2	TRBJ2-1	CAVPEGTGHDNEQFF
TRBV10-3	TRBJ2-1	CAIRAVVTKGPAYNEQFF
TRBV10-3	TRBJ2-7	CASGGAQIYEQYF
TRBV5-4	TRBJ2-7	CASSDGLAYEQYF
TRBV28	TRBJ2-1	CASSRPGLAGEGAYNEQFF
TRBV11-2	TRBJ1-2	CASSPTINYGYTF
TRBV19	TRBJ2-4	CASGRGNIQYF
TRBV7-9	TRBJ2-2	CASSFGTGITGELFF
TRBV5-6	TRBJ2-3	CASSLLPGLDPDTQYF